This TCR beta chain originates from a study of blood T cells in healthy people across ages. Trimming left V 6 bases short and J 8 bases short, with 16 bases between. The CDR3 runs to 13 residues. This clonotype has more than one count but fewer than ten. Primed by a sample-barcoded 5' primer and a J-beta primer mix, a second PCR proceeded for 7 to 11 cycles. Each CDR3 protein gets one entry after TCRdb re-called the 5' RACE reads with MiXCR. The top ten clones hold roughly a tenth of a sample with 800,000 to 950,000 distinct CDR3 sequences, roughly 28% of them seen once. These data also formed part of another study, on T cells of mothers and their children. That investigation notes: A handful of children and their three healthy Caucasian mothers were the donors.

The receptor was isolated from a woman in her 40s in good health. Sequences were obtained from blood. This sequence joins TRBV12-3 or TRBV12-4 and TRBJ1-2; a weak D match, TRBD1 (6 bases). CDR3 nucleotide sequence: TGTGCCAGCAGCCCACCAACAGGGAGCGGCTACACCTTC. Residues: CASSPPTGSGYTF.